The 17 T cell receptor beta chains listed next were all sequenced from one sample in a study of glioma-infiltrating T cells listed by TCRdb under 2016. Instrument used: Illumina MiSeq. The iRepertoire nested amplicon-rescue multiplex PCR (arm-PCR) platform was used to amplify TCR alpha and beta CDR3 regions from RNA. Clones were called with MiXCR by TCRdb after fastp trimmed the public reads at Q25, and only in-frame beta chains were retained. For every CDR3 protein sequence, its rows merge into one entry that carries the most common genes and DNA. A total of 400,000 or so distinct CDR3 sequences appear in this sample, around 38% of them only once. The ten largest clones add up to 12% of the sample. Sequencing input: glioma tissue, nonneoplastic brain tissue, or PBMCs (not recorded which). The receptors were sampled from a human donor with low-grade glioma or glioblastoma, undergoing nonglioma brain surgery, or in good health (not recorded which).

The V and J genes are TRBV28 and TRBJ2-1; 8 bases align to TRBD1. CDR3 size: 15 residues. The germline V gene encodes CDR1 MDHEN and CDR2 SYDVKM. Trimming removed 3 bases from V and 12 bases from J; junction bases left unmatched: 13. CDR3 nucleotide sequence: TGTGCCAGCAGTTTCCCCCGGACAGGGATATATGGGCAGTTCTTC. Residues: CASSFPRTGIYGQFF.

This chain joins TRBV2 and TRBJ2-5, with a weak D call TRBD2 (7 bases). The CDR3 runs 14 residues. Deletions cut 5 bases from V and 3 bases from J, with 13 bases between. Germline V gene sequence: CDR1 SNHLY, CDR2 FYNNEI. The CDR3, as DNA: TGTGCCAGCAGTCAGGCGGGGGCAAAAGAGACCCAGTACTTC. Amino acids: CASSQAGAKETQYF.

This chain connects TRBV28 to TRBJ2-3; D tentatively fits TRBD1 or TRBD2 (7 bases each). V lost 10 bases, J lost 6 bases, and 17 bases lay in between. Germline CDR1 reads MDHEN; CDR2 reads SYDVKM. This CDR3 spans 13 amino acids. The CDR3 bases are TGTGCCACCAGGGGGGGACACTCCGATACGCAGTATTTT. It encodes CATRGGHSDTQYF.

This sequence joins TRBV5-1 and TRBJ2-3; TRBD2 agrees at 7 bases. V dropped 2 bases and J dropped 2; count of bases not matched to a gene: 5. Germline CDR1 and CDR2: SGHRS and YFSETQ. The CDR3 spans 15 residues. The CDR3 DNA reads TGCGCCAGCAGCTTTGGGCTAGCGGACACAGATACGCAGTATTTT. This translates into CASSFGLADTDTQYF.

Comment on this clonotype: A clone one base away is much larger, so this may be a read error. CDR3 loop: CASSLQWGEASF. The CDR3 DNA reads as TGTGCCAGCAGTCTCCAGTGGGGGGAAGCTTCCTTT. This chain uses TRBV6-2 or TRBV6-3 with TRBJ2-3; a possible D gene is TRBD2 (6 bases). The CDR3 sequence is 12 residues long. From germline, CDR1 is MNHEY and CDR2 SVGEGT.

The table lists this clonotype with a few counts. The CDR3 region is CSARDQVGSGRPSSYNEQFF. CDR3 DNA: TGCAGTGCTAGAGATCAGGTCGGTAGCGGGAGGCCCAGCTCCTACAATGAGCAGTTCTTC. The chain links TRBV20-1 to TRBJ2-1; 10 bases line up with TRBD2. With V trimmed by 0 bases and J by 0 bases, 14 bases remained unmatched. The CDR3 covers 20 residues. Germline V gene lookup returns CDR1 DFQATT and CDR2 SNEGSKA (reference sequence).

This clonotype was seen a few times. This chain joins TRBV29-1 and TRBJ2-1; tentative D call: TRBD2 (6 bases). The germline gives CDR1 SQVTM, CDR2 ANQGSEA. Trimming left V 1 base short and J 0 bases short, with 10 bases between. This CDR3 has 15 amino acids. CDR3 sequence (DNA): TGCAGCGTTGAAGGAGTAGCGGCCTCCTACAATGAGCAGTTCTTC. Amino acids: CSVEGVAASYNEQFF.

The sample holds many counts of this clonotype. The chain carries TRBV20-1 and TRBJ2-7; D is perhaps TRBD1 (5 bases). Deletions cut 5 bases from V and 6 bases from J, with 17 bases between. Looked up from germline, CDR1 is DFQATT and CDR2 is SNEGSKA (reference sequence). This CDR3 is built from 13 residues. The CDR3 region is CSALDIYSGEQYF. CDR3 bases: TGCAGTGCTTTGGACATCTACTCCGGCGAGCAGTACTTC.

The chain couples TRBV10-2 to TRBJ2-7; 12 bases agree with TRBD2. Germline CDR1 is WSHSY and CDR2 is SAAADI. The CDR3 runs to 16 residues. V lost 4 bases, J lost 2 bases, and 6 bases stayed unmatched. DNA for the CDR3: TGCGCCAGCAGTGGGACTAGCGGGATCTTTACCTACGAGCAGTACTTC. Amino acid sequence: CASSGTSGIFTYEQYF.

V and J are TRBV7-2 and TRBJ2-1, with 12 nucleotides matching TRBD1. Trimming removed 1 base from V and 9 bases from J; junction bases left unmatched: 7. CDR1 SGHTA and CDR2 FQGNSA come from the germline V gene. The CDR3 is 16 residues long. Here the CDR3 reads CASSLGSGTGGLEQFF. The CDR3 DNA sequence: TGTGCCAGCAGCTTAGGTTCGGGGACAGGGGGCCTTGAGCAGTTCTTC.

This chain joins TRBV3-1 and TRBJ2-3; tentatively, D is TRBD2 (5 bases). This CDR3 comprises 12 residues. CDR1 is LGHDT, CDR2 YNNKEL, per germline (reference sequence). Trimming stripped 6 bases from V and 8 bases from J, with 12 bases between. The CDR3: CASSPTGVTQYF. Written as DNA, the CDR3 is TGTGCCAGCAGTCCAACCGGGGTTACGCAGTATTTT.

This clonotype showed up many times. The chain recombines TRBV27 with TRBJ1-2; possible D gene TRBD1, 5 bases. Germline V lookup: CDR1 MNHEY, CDR2 SMNVEV (reference sequence). The CDR3 covers 13 residues. Trimming stripped 8 bases from V and 8 bases from J, with 18 bases between. The CDR3 sequence: CASRPRGADGYTF. In DNA, the CDR3 is TGTGCCAGCCGACCACGCGGGGCCGACGGCTACACCTTC.

In its sample, this clonotype was seen many times. The chain couples TRBV7-2 to TRBJ1-1; possible D gene TRBD1, 5 bases. The V gene's germline CDR1 is SGHTA and CDR2 FQGNSA. The CDR3 totals 15 residues. Between the trimmed V and J ends, which lost 5 bases and 4 bases, there was a span of 17 bases. CDR3 sequence (DNA): TGTGCCAGCAGCCCAGAGGGTGTTAGGGGCACTGAAGCTTTCTTT. This sequence encodes CASSPEGVRGTEAFF.

This chain uses TRBV7-6 with TRBJ1-5; weak D call: TRBD1 (5 bases). Trimming took 5 bases from V and 4 from J, leaving 9 bases between them. Per the germline V gene, CDR1 is SGHVS and CDR2 is FNYEAQ. This CDR3 region has 13 residues. The DNA of the CDR3 is TGTGCCAGCAGCCACGCAGGGAATCAGCCCCAGCATTTT. Protein: CASSHAGNQPQHF.

This clonotype has a handful of counts. CDR3: CASSEFQSEKLFF. The CDR3 region has the DNA TGTGCCAGCAGTGAATTTCAGAGCGAAAAACTGTTTTTT. The V gene is TRBV6-1, the J gene TRBJ1-4; no clear D. Germline V lookup: CDR1 MNHNS, CDR2 SASEGT. Trimming took 2 bases from V and 8 from J, leaving 9 bases between them. The CDR3 loop spans 13 amino acids.

This clonotype occurred a few times. The V and J genes are TRBV28 and TRBJ2-2; TRBD2 might be the D (6 bases). Germline-derived CDR1 and CDR2 are MDHEN and SYDVKM. Trimming removed 7 bases at V and 0 bases at J, with 9 bases between. CDR3 size: 14 residues. The CDR3 DNA reads TGTGCCAGCATACGGGAGACGAACACCGGGGAGCTGTTTTTT. Its protein product is CASIRETNTGELFF.

The chain recombines TRBV7-3 with TRBJ2-1; 13 bases are a match to TRBD2. The germline CDR1 and CDR2 sequences are SGHTA and FQGTGA. The CDR3 is 16 amino acids. V was clipped by 2 bases and J by 10 bases; unmatched bases: 8. The CDR3, as DNA: TGTGCCAGCAGCTTAGTTACTAGCGGGAGGGCTAGGGAGCAGTTCTTC. This sequence encodes CASSLVTSGRAREQFF. Full variable domain (outside the CDR3, taken from reference TRBV7-3 and TRBJ2-1): GAGVSQTPSNKVTEKGKYVELRCDPISGHTALYWYRQSLGQGPEFLIYFQGTGAADDSGLPNDRFFAVRPEGSVSTLKIQRTERGDSAVYLCASSLVTSGRAREQFFGPGTRLTVL.